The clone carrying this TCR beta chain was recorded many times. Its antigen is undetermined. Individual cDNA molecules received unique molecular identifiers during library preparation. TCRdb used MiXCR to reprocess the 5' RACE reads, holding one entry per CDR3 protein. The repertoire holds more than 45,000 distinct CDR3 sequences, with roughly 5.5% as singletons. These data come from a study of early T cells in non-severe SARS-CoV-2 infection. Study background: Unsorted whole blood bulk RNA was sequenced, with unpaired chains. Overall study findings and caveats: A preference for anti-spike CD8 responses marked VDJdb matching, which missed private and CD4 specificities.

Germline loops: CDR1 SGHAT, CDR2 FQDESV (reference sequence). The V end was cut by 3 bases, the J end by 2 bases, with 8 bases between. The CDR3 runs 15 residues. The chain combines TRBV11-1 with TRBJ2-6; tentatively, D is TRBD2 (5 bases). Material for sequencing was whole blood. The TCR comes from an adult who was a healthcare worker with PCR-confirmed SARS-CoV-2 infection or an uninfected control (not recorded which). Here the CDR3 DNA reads TGTGCCAGCAGCTTGGGAGCAACTGGGGCCAACGTCCTGACTTTC. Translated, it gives CASSLGATGANVLTF.